This T cell receptor beta chain came from a study of OX40 agonist ivuxolimab in advanced cancers. Study results and limitations: There was clonal expansion of CD4+ and CD8+ blood T cells by week 6 at 0.1 to 3.0 mg/kg. Antigens targeted by the expanded peripheral T cells were not determined.

Clones were read by immunoSEQ multiplex PCR, and TCRdb kept only the in-frame ones, dropping some. The data hold 85,000 to 120,000 clones, with 90% observed a single time. This clone was seen only once. What it recognizes is unknown. This CDR3 region has 16 residues. V was pared by 4 bases and J by 4 bases, with 6 bases of the junction left unmatched. Germline CDR1 reads SGDLS; CDR2 reads YYNGEE. The receptor comes from an adult with an advanced solid tumor such as melanoma, head and neck, liver or kidney cancer. The chain couples TRBV9 to TRBJ2-1; TRBD2 aligns across 12 bases. The input for sequencing was CD4+ or CD8+ T cells sorted from blood, taken in a trial of the OX40 agonist ivuxolimab. The CDR3 reads CASSPTSGGQYNEQFF. In nucleotides, the CDR3 is TGTGCCAGCAGCCCCACTAGCGGGGGGCAATACAATGAGCAGTTCTTC.